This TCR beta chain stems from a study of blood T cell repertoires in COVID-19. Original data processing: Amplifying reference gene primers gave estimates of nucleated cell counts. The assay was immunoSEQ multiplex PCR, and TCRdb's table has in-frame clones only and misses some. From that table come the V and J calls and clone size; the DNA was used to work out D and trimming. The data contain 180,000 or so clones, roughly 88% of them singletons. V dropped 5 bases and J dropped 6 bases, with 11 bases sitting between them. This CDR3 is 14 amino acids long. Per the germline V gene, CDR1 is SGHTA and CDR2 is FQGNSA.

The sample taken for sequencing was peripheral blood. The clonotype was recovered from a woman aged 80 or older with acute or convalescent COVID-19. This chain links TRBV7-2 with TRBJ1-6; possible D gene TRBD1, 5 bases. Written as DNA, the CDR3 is TGTGCCAGCAGCATGGTGCAGGGTAATTCACCCCTCCACTTT. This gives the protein CASSMVQGNSPLHF.